These 23 T cell receptor beta chains originate from one sample sequenced in a study of beta chain features in type 1 diabetes. Study-level results: All four CD4+ subsets of Type 1 diabetes patients contained TCRB CDR3s that were moderately but significantly shorter.

Every bit of the isolated RNA underwent reverse transcription, so sequencing read expressed TCRB transcripts. Using immunoSEQ multiplex PCR, the repertoire was profiled, and TCRdb retains in-frame clones only, with some absent. The table has 500,000 to 800,000 clones, around 12% seen once. Their cognate antigens are unknown. Sequencing input: naive CD4+ T cells from blood. These receptors all stem from a young man with type 1 diabetes.

This clone was seen a few times. This CDR3 is CASSQDVGGSGRNQPQHF. DNA for the CDR3: TGCGCCAGCAGCCAAGACGTGGGGGGAAGTGGGCGTAATCAGCCCCAGCATTTT. The genes are TRBV4-1 and TRBJ1-5, with a possible D match to TRBD1 (5 bases). CDR1 and CDR2 from the germline V gene are MGHRA and YSYEKL. The CDR3 is 18 amino acids. The ends were cut back, 0 bases at V and 4 bases at J, with 19 bases in the middle.

The chain links TRBV29-1 to TRBJ2-7; D remains unclear. The CDR3 length is 12 residues. Germline CDR1 and CDR2: SQVTM and ANQGSEA. V was cut by 4 bases and J by 2 bases, with 9 bases left in between. CDR3 bases: TGCAGCGTTGCGGGCACCGCCTACGAGCAGTACTTC. Residues: CSVAGTAYEQYF.

The chain joins TRBV27 to TRBJ2-7, with 7 bases aligning to TRBD2. The length of the CDR3 is 16 residues. Germline CDR1 is MNHEY and CDR2 is SMNVEV (reference sequence). V gave up 6 bases and J gave up 1 base; unmatched junction bases: 12. For the CDR3, the DNA is TGTGCCAGCAGCCATCGCCCTCAGCGGGGATCCTACGAGCAGTACTTC. The encoded protein is CASSHRPQRGSYEQYF.

This clone was recorded a few times. Written as DNA, the CDR3 is TGTGCCAGCCAGCTCGGTGAGGGACAGGGACTCTCTAACTATGGCTACACCTTC. It specifies CASQLGEGQGLSNYGYTF. The chain joins TRBV19 to TRBJ1-2, with 9 bases identical to TRBD1. The CDR3 totals 18 residues. The germline CDR1 and CDR2 sequences are LNHDA and SQIVND (reference sequence). Trimming at V came to 9 bases and at J to 0 bases, leaving 17 bases not matched to a gene. Filled out from reference TRBV19 and TRBJ1-2, the complete variable domain reads DGGITQSPKYLFRKEGQNVTLSCEQNLNHDAMYWYRQDPGQGLRLIYYSQIVNDFQKGDIAEGYSVSREKKESFPLTVTSAQKNPTAFYLCASQLGEGQGLSNYGYTFGSGTRLTVV.

In its sample, this clone was seen a few times. The rearrangement uses TRBV18 and TRBJ1-5, with a tentative D call TRBD1 (5 bases). Per the germline V gene, CDR1 is KGHSH and CDR2 is LQKENI. The CDR3 is made up of 14 amino acids. Deletions cut 5 bases from V and 0 bases from J, with 8 bases between. Here the CDR3 reads CASSAQDSNQPQHF. The CDR3 region has the DNA TGTGCCAGCTCAGCACAGGATAGCAATCAGCCCCAGCATTTT.

This clone has a handful of counts. V and J are TRBV11-1 and TRBJ1-1; 7 nucleotides line up with TRBD1. V gave up 6 bases and J gave up 11 bases; unmatched junction bases: 6. The CDR3 spans 11 residues. From germline, CDR1 is SGHAT and CDR2 FQDESV (reference sequence). CDR3 nucleotide sequence: TGTGCCAGCAGGCGTGCGGACAGGGCTTTCTTT. It specifies CASRRADRAFF.

The chain carries TRBV2 and TRBJ2-4; D unresolved. The V end was cut by 7 bases, the J end by 7 bases, with 11 bases between. CDR3 length: 12 amino acids. Germline-derived CDR1 and CDR2 are SNHLY and FYNNEI. The CDR3 loop is CASKFEWNIQYF. The CDR3 nucleotides read TGTGCCAGCAAATTTGAATGGAACATTCAGTACTTC.

The chain couples TRBV11-2 to TRBJ2-1; D unresolved. Germline values: CDR1 SGHAT, CDR2 FQNNGV. V lost 1 base and J 0 bases, leaving 16 bases between the germline ends. The CDR3 spans 18 residues. The CDR3 DNA follows: TGTGCCAGCAGCTTAGTAAGGGATCAGCGTAGCTCCTACAATGAGCAGTTCTTC. Protein: CASSLVRDQRSSYNEQFF.

This clone was seen a handful of times. The CDR3: CASSDGTGGENQPQHF. CDR3 bases: TGTGCCAGCAGTGACGGGACAGGCGGTGAAAATCAGCCCCAGCATTTT. The chain links TRBV25-1 to TRBJ1-5; 8 bases map to TRBD1. The CDR3 runs 16 residues. V lost 3 bases to trimming and J lost 4 bases; unmatched junction nucleotides: 8. Looked up from germline, CDR1 is MGHDK and CDR2 is SYGVNS.

The chain has TRBV11-2 and TRBJ2-3; TRBD1 is a possible D gene (7 bases). Germline CDR1 is SGHAT and CDR2 is FQNNGV. The CDR3 has 16 amino acids. V lost 5 bases, J lost 0 bases, and 15 bases lay in between. This CDR3 reads CASSPGGRRSTDTQYF. CDR3 DNA: TGTGCCAGCAGCCCAGGGGGGAGGAGGAGCACAGATACGCAGTATTTT.

The chain carries TRBV30 and TRBJ1-5, with 9 bases identical to TRBD1. Germline V CDR1 and CDR2: GTSNPN, SVGIG (reference sequence). V lost 2 bases and J lost 7; bases outside the gene matches: 3. This CDR3 contains 13 residues. In DNA, the CDR3 is TGTGCCTGGAGTACACAGGGGGCCCAGCCCCAGCATTTT. This gives the protein CAWSTQGAQPQHF.

The J gene is TRBJ1-3, the V gene TRBV10-3; tentatively, D is TRBD1 (6 bases). The CDR3 loop spans 13 amino acids. V was cut by 3 bases and J by 3 bases, with 6 bases left in between. Germline V gives CDR1 ENHRY, CDR2 SYGVKD. CDR3 loop: CAISEQGGNTIYF. The CDR3 DNA follows: TGTGCCATCAGTGAACAGGGTGGAAACACCATATATTTT.

In this sample, this clone turned up once. The V and J genes are TRBV12-5 and TRBJ2-7; D is possibly TRBD1 or TRBD2 (5 bases each). The V end lost 2 bases, the J end lost 7 bases, and 9 bases lay between the germline ends. This CDR3 contains 12 residues. CDR1 is LGHNT and CDR2 is FRNRAP in the germline V gene. CDR3 sequence (DNA): TGTGCTAGTGGTTTGATGGGGGAGGAGCAGTACTTC. Amino acids: CASGLMGEEQYF.

The chain employs TRBV6-6 and TRBJ1-4, with 10 bases lining up with TRBD1. Germline CDR1 and CDR2: MNHNY and SVGAGI (reference sequence). The length of the CDR3 is 15 residues. Trimming took 5 bases from V and 8 from J; bases not matched to a gene: 8. The DNA for the CDR3 is TGTGCCAGCAGTCCAGGACAGGGGGTTTCAGAAAAACTGTTTTTT. It translates to CASSPGQGVSEKLFF.

This clone was recorded a few times. V is TRBV25-1 and J is TRBJ2-6; D call uncertain. Germline V gene data show CDR1 as MGHDK and CDR2 as SYGVNS. The V gene lost 5 bases and the J gene lost 3 bases, with 11 bases spanning the gap. This CDR3 has 15 residues. CDR3 sequence: CASSFGRIGANVLTF. In DNA form, the CDR3 reads TGTGCCAGCAGTTTCGGACGGATTGGGGCCAACGTCCTGACTTTC. The full variable domain, in which reference TRBV25-1 and TRBJ2-6 provide the parts outside the CDR3, is EADIYQTPRYLVIGTGKKITLECSQTMGHDKMYWYQQDPGMELHLIHYSYGVNSTEKGDLSSESTVSRIRTEHFPLTLESARPSHTSQYLCASSFGRIGANVLTFGAGSRLTVL.

There are a few counts of this clone. V usage is TRBV5-1 and J usage is TRBJ2-1; TRBD1 aligns across 9 bases. The CDR3 totals 14 residues. CDR1 SGHRS and CDR2 YFSETQ come from the germline V gene. V lost 6 bases to trimming and J lost 8 bases; unmatched junction nucleotides: 9. This chain's CDR3 is CASTGQGYIHEQFF. In DNA, the CDR3 is TGCGCCAGCACAGGACAGGGGTATATTCATGAGCAGTTCTTC.

This clone was detected a few times. The V gene is TRBV21-1, the J gene TRBJ1-3; the table's TRBD1 call for D was not verified on the DNA. TRBV21-1 represents a pseudogene. CDR3 size: 17 residues. The CDR3 DNA is TGTGCCAGCAGCCCCGGACGGACAGGGGAATCTGGAAACACCATATATTTT. As protein: CASSPGRTGESGNTIYF.

The chain carries TRBV7-2 and TRBJ1-3; 7 bases are a match to TRBD1. The V gene end was trimmed by 2 bases and the J gene end by 0 bases; junction bases not matched to a gene: 7. The CDR3 runs to 17 residues. Germline V gene sequence: CDR1 SGHTA, CDR2 FQGNSA. This CDR3 is CASSLTTGPLSGNTIYF. The CDR3 coding sequence is TGTGCCAGCAGCTTAACGACAGGGCCCCTCTCTGGAAACACCATATATTTT.

This clone was detected a few times. V usage is TRBV6-5 and J usage is TRBJ2-1; TRBD1 might be the D (6 bases). Trimming stripped 0 bases from V and 7 bases from J, with 13 bases between. The CDR3 runs to 15 residues. CDR1 is MNHEY, CDR2 SVGAGI, per germline. CDR3: CASSYSKGQGNEQFF. DNA of the CDR3: TGTGCCAGCAGTTACTCGAAGGGACAAGGGAATGAGCAGTTCTTC.

The chain uses TRBV11-2 and TRBJ1-1; a weak D match, TRBD1 (5 bases). Germline V gene lookup returns CDR1 SGHAT and CDR2 FQNNGV. The CDR3 totals 12 residues. V lost 5 bases and J 5 bases, leaving 9 bases between the germline ends. CDR3 sequence (DNA): TGTGCCAGCAGCCCCGGGGGAACTGAAGCTTTCTTT. It yields the protein CASSPGGTEAFF.

This sequence joins TRBV10-3 and TRBJ1-1; a possible D gene is TRBD1 (5 bases). Germline CDR1 is ENHRY and CDR2 is SYGVKD. The CDR3 loop spans 12 amino acids. V gave up 3 bases and J gave up 6 bases, with 8 bases separating them. In DNA, the CDR3 is TGTGCCATCAGTGAACCAGGGCCTGAAGCTTTCTTT. Encoded protein: CAISEPGPEAFF.

The genes are TRBV5-1 and TRBJ2-1; D unclear. CDR1 SGHRS and CDR2 YFSETQ come from the germline V gene. The CDR3 runs 15 residues. Trimming cost V 4 bases and J 5 bases, with 16 bases left between them. Here the CDR3 reads CASSPLDRVDNEQFF. The DNA of the CDR3 is TGCGCCAGCAGCCCTCTCGATAGGGTTGACAATGAGCAGTTCTTC.

This clone was counted between two and nine times. This chain joins TRBV5-6 and TRBJ2-5; D ambiguous. The germline CDR1 and CDR2 sequences are SGHDT and YYEEEE. V was trimmed by 1 base and J by 5 bases, leaving 12 bases between them. The CDR3 loop spans 14 amino acids. CDR3 sequence reads: CASSLRPVRETQYF. The CDR3 region has the DNA TGTGCCAGCAGCTTGAGGCCAGTACGTGAGACCCAGTACTTC.